Shown below are 29 T cell receptor beta chains from a single sample sequenced in a study of tissue T cells after allogeneic stem cell transplantation. TCRdb's copy holds only in-frame clones and misses some; the assay was immunoSEQ multiplex PCR. Here the sample spans roughly 2,700 clones, roughly two fifths being singletons. Time point defined: mouse harvest day 14 after allogeneic transplant. Each mouse received 10^7 T-cell-depleted marrow cells plus 10^6 splenic CD5+ T cells by tail vein. The specimen sequenced was gut tissue. The receptors derive from a female BALB/c mouse given C57BL/6 T cells with graft-versus-host disease after an allogeneic hematopoietic cell transplant.

This clone appeared a few times. Gene names refer to mouse genes. The DNA ends 1 residue before the CDR3 does, and the rest of the CDR3 is filled in from the germline J gene. This chain uses TRBV23 with TRBJ2-5; the table's D call, TRBD1, has no DNA check behind it. Germline V gene data show CDR1 as KGHTA and CDR2 as FQNQQP. This CDR3 has 14 amino acids. This CDR3 is CSSSPPGHQDTQYF. The sequenced part of the CDR3 DNA is TGCTCCAGCAGTCCTCCGGGACATCAAGACACCCAGTAC.

This clone is large (0.1 to 1%) within its sample. Gene and germline names: mouse. The sequenced fragment ends 1 residue before the CDR3 boundary, so the rest is inferred from the germline J gene. This rearrangement joins TRBV12-2 to TRBJ2-5; 7 bases are shared with TRBD1. The CDR3 contains 14 residues. Germline CDR1 and CDR2: SGHLS and HYDKME. Trimming removed 0 bases from V and 2 bases from J; junction bases left unmatched: 1. This CDR3 reads CASSLDRAQDTQYF. The CDR3 DNA, read in part, is TGTGCCAGCTCTCTCGACAGGGCCCAAGACACCCAGTAC.

Points on this clone: Gene names and germline refer to mouse. Read coverage stops 1 residue before the CDR3 terminus; the germline J gene supplies the remainder. The rearrangement links TRBV15 to TRBJ2-4; the match to TRBD1 covers 7 bases. Trimming at V came to 1 base and at J to 5 bases, leaving 0 bases not matched to a gene. The CDR3 is 13 amino acids. From germline, CDR1 is SGHND and CDR2 FRSKSL. CDR3 bases read: TGTGCCAGCAGTTTAGACAGGGGAAACACCTTGTAC. This sequence encodes CASSLDRGNTLY. From start to end, the CDR3 is CASSLDRGNTLYF. Supplemented by reference TRBV15 and TRBJ2-4, the full variable domain reads DAGVTQTPRHEVAEKGQTIILKCEPVSGHNDLFWYRQTKIQGLELLSYFRSKSLMEDGGAFKDRFKAEMLNSSFSTLKIQPTEPKDSAVYLCASSLDRGNTLYFGAGTRLSVL.

By share of the sample, this clone is large. Germline and genes: mouse. The CDR3 is cut off 1 residue early in the read; its end comes from the germline J gene. The chain links TRBV26 to TRBJ1-1; 10 positions match TRBD1. V shed 3 bases, J shed 10 bases, and the junction held 5 bases outside the gene matches. This CDR3 region has 13 residues. CDR1 and CDR2 (germline): KGHPV, FQNQEV (reference sequence). The sequenced CDR3 bases are TGTGCCAGCAGTCTTCCCCGGGACAGGGGAGTCTTC. Translation: CASSLPRDRGVF. The whole CDR3 is CASSLPRDRGVFF.

This clone was picked up a small number of times. Gene labels here are mouse ones. The read halts 1 residue ahead of the CDR3 end, with the missing end drawn from the germline J gene. The chain has TRBV26 and TRBJ2-2, with D possibly being TRBD2 (6 bases). Germline-derived CDR1 and CDR2 are KGHPV and FQNQEV (reference sequence). V dropped 4 bases and J dropped 0 bases, with 6 bases sitting between them. This CDR3 is built from 14 residues. The covered CDR3 bases are TGTGCCAGCAGTCGGACTGCAAACACCGGGCAGCTCTAC. As protein: CASSRTANTGQLY. The whole CDR3 sequence reads CASSRTANTGQLYF.

As concerns this clone: Gene names and germline match the mouse. Read data end 1 residue before the CDR3 end; the end is taken from the germline J gene. This chain links TRBV3 with TRBJ1-4; D not certain. This CDR3 contains 15 residues. The V and J ends lost 5 bases and 0 bases respectively, with 10 bases between them. Germline loops: CDR1 SNHLY, CDR2 FYNGKV (reference sequence). CDR3 in amino acids: CASSPGVFSNERLFF. The sequenced part of the CDR3 DNA is TGTGCCAGCAGCCCCGGGGTCTTTTCCAACGAAAGATTATTT.

This clone qualifies as medium-sized. Genes and germline come from the mouse. With the read ending 1 residue before the CDR3 end, the germline J gene is used to fill in that end. The V and J genes are TRBV26 and TRBJ2-3; no clear D gene. The CDR3 has 11 amino acids. The germline CDR1 and CDR2 sequences are KGHPV and FQNQEV (reference sequence). Trimming pared 5 bases from V and 5 bases from J, leaving 5 bases between. The covered CDR3 bases are TGTGCCAGCAGTGAACAAGAAACGCTGTAT. Translation gives CASSEQETLY. The full CDR3 is CASSEQETLYF.

As for this clone: Gene names are mouse gene names. The read ends 1 residue early relative to the CDR3; the germline J gene fills the gap. The rearrangement uses TRBV12-1 and TRBJ1-5; the D gene is possibly TRBD1 (5 bases). The CDR3 runs 14 residues. CDR1 SGHSN and CDR2 HYEKVE come from the germline V gene. The V gene lost 4 bases and the J gene lost 0 bases, with 9 bases spanning the gap. Incomplete CDR3 DNA: TGTGCCAGCTCCCAGGGTTATAACAACCAGGCTCCGCTT. Its protein is CASSQGYNNQAPL. The entire CDR3 reads CASSQGYNNQAPLF.

This clone was found a few times. Gene names and germline refer to mouse. The read terminates 1 residue ahead of where the CDR3 ends, so the germline J gene completes it. The V call is TRBV23, the J call TRBJ1-2. This CDR3 is built from 13 residues. The germline V gene has CDR1 KGHTA and CDR2 FQNQQP. The CDR3 here is CSSSQFGNSDYTF. Incomplete CDR3 DNA: TGCTCCAGCAGTCAATTCGGGAACTCCGACTACACC.

With regard to this clone: Germline and genes: mouse. The read gets to within 1 residue of the CDR3 end, and the germline J gene fills in the rest. The chain joins TRBV26 to TRBJ1-4; D gene uncertain. Germline assignment: CDR1 KGHPV and CDR2 FQNQEV (reference sequence). The CDR3 is made up of 15 amino acids. V dropped 1 base and J dropped 0 bases, with 6 bases sitting between them. The sequenced CDR3 bases are TGTGCCAGCAGTCTGTGGTCAGTTTCCAACGAAAGATTATTT. Protein sequence: CASSLWSVSNERLF. The complete CDR3 protein is CASSLWSVSNERLFF.

As for this clone: Any gene name here is a mouse gene name. The read falls 1 residue short of the CDR3 end, and the missing part is taken from the germline J gene. This chain connects TRBV26 to TRBJ2-7; a weak D match, TRBD1 (5 bases). The V gene's germline CDR1 is KGHPV and CDR2 FQNQEV (reference sequence). CDR3 length: 16 residues. V was pared by 0 bases and J by 0 bases, with 12 bases between. The CDR3 sequence is CASSLSKGVSSYEQYF. The covered CDR3 bases are TGTGCCAGCAGTCTGTCGAAAGGGGTCAGCTCCTATGAACAGTAC.

In this sample, this clone turned up a few times. All gene names here are mouse names. The read finishes 1 residue shy of the CDR3 end, and the germline J gene is used to complete it. The chain carries TRBV3 and TRBJ1-4, with D uncertain. CDR1 and CDR2 from the germline V gene are SNHLY and FYNGKV (reference sequence). With 2 bases removed from V and 1 base from J, the gap between germline ends came to 5 bases. CDR3 length: 14 residues. The sequenced part of the CDR3 DNA is TGTGCCAGCAGCTTAACCAATTCCAACGAAAGATTATTT. This gives the protein CASSLTNSNERLF. The whole CDR3 reads CASSLTNSNERLFF.

As regards this clone: Mouse gene names apply. From the germline J gene comes the end of the CDR3, since the read stops 1 residue before it. The gene calls are TRBV26 and TRBJ1-3; D might be TRBD1 (6 bases). With 0 bases removed from V and 3 bases from J, the gap between germline ends came to 9 bases. The germline gives CDR1 KGHPV, CDR2 FQNQEV (reference sequence). The CDR3 totals 15 residues. The part of the CDR3 DNA that was read is TGTGCCAGCAGTCTGTCTCCAGGGGTTGGAAATACGCTCTAT. Amino acid sequence: CASSLSPGVGNTLY. The entire CDR3 protein reads CASSLSPGVGNTLYF.

By share, this clone counts as large. Germline and genes: mouse. The observed sequence ends 1 residue before the CDR3 terminus, with the missing tail filled in from the germline J gene. V gene TRBV3 combines with J gene TRBJ1-3; D uncertain. This CDR3 has 14 amino acids. The germline gives CDR1 SNHLY, CDR2 FYNGKV (reference sequence). V dropped 1 base and J dropped 0 bases, with 4 bases sitting between them. CDR3 region: CASSLVSSGNTLYF. The sequenced CDR3 bases are TGTGCCAGCAGCTTAGTCAGTTCTGGAAATACGCTCTAT.

Notes on this clone: Gene names and germline refer to mouse. Coverage ceases 1 residue before the CDR3 finishes, and the germline J gene fills in the end. The chain employs TRBV2 and TRBJ2-3; 8 bases align to TRBD2. V gave up 1 base and J gave up 0 bases; unmatched junction bases: 3. There are 16 residues in the CDR3. The germline CDR1 and CDR2 sequences are LGHNA and YSYQKL. CDR3 bases read: TGTGCCAGCAGCCAAGGGACTGGGTCTAGTGCAGAAACGCTGTAT. Protein: CASSQGTGSSAETLY. The CDR3 reads in full as CASSQGTGSSAETLYF.

Comments on this clone: Mouse germline and gene names are used. Coverage ceases 1 residue before the CDR3 finishes, and the germline J gene fills in the end. This chain connects TRBV12-1 to TRBJ1-2, with 10 positions matching TRBD1. The trim removed 2 bases at V and 2 bases at J, leaving 1 base unmatched. Germline CDR1 SGHSN, CDR2 HYEKVE. The CDR3 spans 14 residues. The CDR3 region is CASSPGQGNSDYTF. Partial CDR3 DNA: TGTGCCAGCTCTCCGGGACAGGGGAACTCCGACTACACC.

To note about this clone: One end of the junction varies from germline; a read error may be responsible. The genes and germline here are from mouse. The CDR3 extends 1 residue past the end of the read, so its final part is completed from the germline J gene. V gene TRBV3 combines with J gene TRBJ2-7; tentatively, D is TRBD2 (6 bases). The V gene's germline CDR1 is SNHLY and CDR2 FYNGKV (reference sequence). The CDR3 runs to 14 residues. The CDR3 bases that were read are TGTGCCGGCAGCTTTACTGGGCCCTCCTATGAACAGTAC. Its translation: CAGSFTGPSYEQY. The whole CDR3 region reads CAGSFTGPSYEQYF.

On this clone itself: The genes and germline here are from mouse. The read is 1 residue too short to cover the CDR3 end, so that end is filled in from the germline J gene. V gene TRBV3 combines with J gene TRBJ2-7; 9 bases align to TRBD2. Germline CDR1 SNHLY, CDR2 FYNGKV (reference sequence). Trimming removed 4 bases from V and 7 bases from J; junction bases left unmatched: 5. The CDR3 is made up of 13 amino acids. The CDR3 reads CASSSLGGGEQYF. The covered CDR3 bases are TGTGCCAGCAGCTCGCTGGGGGGGGGGGAACAGTAC. Looking up the rest from reference TRBV3 and TRBJ2-7 gives the full variable domain: GPKVLQIPSHQIIDMGQMVTLNCDPVSNHLYFYWYKQILGQQMEFLVNFYNGKVMEKSKLFKDQFSVERPDGSYFTLKIQPTALEDSAVYFCASSSLGGGEQYFGPGTRLTVL.

This clone is medium-sized by share. Gene names are mouse gene names. The read comes to an end 1 residue before the CDR3 does, leaving the germline J gene to fill in the end. This sequence joins TRBV26 and TRBJ2-7, with 10 bases lining up with TRBD2. The V and J ends lost 2 bases and 0 bases, in that order; junction bases with no gene match: 4. Per the germline V gene, CDR1 is KGHPV and CDR2 is FQNQEV (reference sequence). CDR3 length: 16 amino acids. The covered CDR3 bases are TGTGCCAGCAGTCTGAACTGGGGGGGGAGCTCCTATGAACAGTAC. Amino acid sequence: CASSLNWGGSSYEQY. The entire CDR3 reads CASSLNWGGSSYEQYF.

In its sample, this clone is large. Mouse gene names apply. The read comes to an end 1 residue before the CDR3 does, leaving the germline J gene to fill in the end. The rearrangement links TRBV23 to TRBJ1-1; TRBD1 is the table's D call and was not checked against the DNA. Per germline, CDR1 KGHTA and CDR2 FQNQQP. This CDR3 contains 11 residues. CDR3 protein: CSSSQQGGVFF. CDR3 DNA (partial): TGCTCCAGCAGTCAACAGGGTGGAGTCTTC.

This clone is classed as medium-sized. Any gene name here is a mouse gene name. The missing CDR3 end, 1 residue past where the read stops, is filled in from the germline J gene. The chain combines TRBV29 with TRBJ1-1; D not certain. V lost 0 bases to trimming and J lost 7 bases, with 6 bases between them. The germline CDR1 and CDR2 sequences are MSHET and SYDVDS. The CDR3 runs 12 residues. The CDR3 sequence is CASSLSGREVFF. The CDR3 DNA, read in part, is TGTGCTAGCAGTTTATCGGGAAGAGAAGTCTTC.

A remark on this clone: Each gene name is a mouse one. Read data end 1 residue before the CDR3 end; the end is taken from the germline J gene. V is TRBV26 and J is TRBJ2-5, with D perhaps matching TRBD2 (6 bases). The CDR3 is 13 amino acids. Germline CDR1 and CDR2: KGHPV and FQNQEV (reference sequence). Trimming cost V 4 bases and J 2 bases, with 7 bases left between them. The CDR3 is CASSRGVQDTQYF. The CDR3 bases that were read are TGTGCCAGCAGTCGGGGGGTCCAAGACACCCAGTAC.

A remark on this clone: Mouse names are used for the genes. The CDR3 end falls 1 residue outside the read, so it is completed with the germline J gene. This sample also contains other DNA sequences that code for the same CDR3. J is TRBJ2-5 and V is TRBV19, with no clear D. This CDR3 spans 13 amino acids. Trimming removed 1 base from V and 4 bases from J, with 7 bases in between. Germline V gene sequence: CDR1 FNHDT, CDR2 SITEND (reference sequence). The sequenced part of the CDR3 DNA is TGTGCCAGCAGTATAAACAGAGAAGACACCCAGTAC. Translated, it gives CASSINREDTQY. The whole CDR3 is CASSINREDTQYF.

With respect to this clone: Mouse gene names and germline throughout. The read ends 1 residue early relative to the CDR3; the germline J gene fills the gap. The chain combines TRBV2 with TRBJ2-3, with 12 bases that match TRBD2. The CDR3 spans 14 residues. Trimming at V came to 5 bases and at J to 3 bases, leaving 0 bases not matched to a gene. Germline V CDR1 and CDR2: LGHNA, YSYQKL. CDR3 bases read: TGTGCCAGCAGCGGACTGGGGGGGGCAGAAACGCTGTAT. Translation: CASSGLGGAETLY. The whole CDR3 protein is CASSGLGGAETLYF.

By its share, this clone is medium-sized. Gene names and germline refer to mouse. The CDR3 end is not reached by the read, which stops 1 residue before it; the germline J gene fills it in. The gene calls are TRBV23 and TRBJ2-7; the D call TRBD1 from the table was never checked on the DNA. Germline CDR1 and CDR2: KGHTA and FQNQQP. CDR3 length: 14 amino acids. The CDR3: CSSSPRDRAYEQYF. The sequenced part of the CDR3 DNA is TGCTCCAGCAGTCCCCGGGACAGGGCCTATGAACAGTAC.

In its sample, this clone ranks as medium-sized. The genes and germline here are from mouse. The read halts 1 residue ahead of the CDR3 end, with the missing end drawn from the germline J gene. V gene TRBV15 combines with J gene TRBJ2-7, with 11 bases aligning to TRBD2. The length of the CDR3 is 14 residues. J gave up 3 bases and V 6 bases, and 4 bases lay outside the gene matches. CDR1 and CDR2 from the germline V gene are SGHND and FRSKSL. CDR3 residues: CASRRTGGLYEQYF. CDR3 bases read: TGTGCCAGCAGGAGGACTGGGGGGCTCTATGAACAGTAC.

By proportion, this clone is large. Gene names are mouse gene names. The CDR3 is cut off 1 residue early in the read; its end comes from the germline J gene. V is TRBV2 and J is TRBJ2-2; D remains ambiguous. The CDR3 runs 15 residues. Germline V CDR1 and CDR2: LGHNA, YSYQKL. V gave up 0 bases and J gave up 0 bases, with 5 bases separating them. The CDR3 is CASSQETANTGQLYF. Incomplete CDR3 DNA: TGTGCCAGCAGCCAAGAAACTGCAAACACCGGGCAGCTCTAC.

This clone was picked up a small number of times. Genes and germline are mouse. The read falls 1 residue short of the CDR3 end, and the missing part is taken from the germline J gene. The chain uses TRBV15 and TRBJ2-7, with 7 bases fitting TRBD1. V gave up 4 bases and J gave up 2 bases; unmatched junction bases: 2. Germline V gene lookup returns CDR1 SGHND and CDR2 FRSKSL. CDR3 length: 13 amino acids. This CDR3 is CASSSTGTYEQYF. The sequenced part of the CDR3 DNA is TGTGCCAGCAGTTCGACAGGGACCTATGAACAGTAC.

This clone turned up a few times. Gene labels here are mouse ones. This CDR3 is CASSIGGASNSDYTF. Incomplete CDR3 DNA: TGTGCCAGCAGTATAGGGGGGGCTTCAAACTCCGACTACACC. The chain is built from TRBV19 and TRBJ1-2, with a weak D call TRBD1 (6 bases). The read halts 1 residue ahead of the CDR3 end, with the missing end drawn from the germline J gene. The V gene's germline CDR1 is FNHDT and CDR2 SITEND (reference sequence). This CDR3 is built from 15 residues. V was shortened by 0 bases and J by 0 bases, with 9 bases between the two germline ends.